Listed below are T cell receptor beta chains from one sample, sequenced in a study of CD8 T cells in Susac syndrome. From the immunoSEQ multiplex PCR reads, TCRdb called clonotypes with MiXCR, one entry per CDR3 protein. The sample has 100,000 to 150,000 distinct CDR3 sequences, about 94% seen once. The sequencing input was CD8+ T cells from PBMCs. Receptors were obtained from a human donor with Susac syndrome. CDR3s include the opening cysteine and the closing phenylalanine or tryptophan. The D gene is left open where the match is weak. Clone size, where shown, is once, few, many, or a class for clones that have expanded.

size: NA; length: 13; V: TRBV12-3/TRBV12-4; D: NA; J: TRBJ1-6; CDR3: CASSLGPRETLHF; DNA: TGTGCCAGCAGTTTGGGACCAAGGGAAACCCTCCACTTT
size: NA; length: 15; V: TRBV15; D: NA; J: TRBJ1-2; CDR3: CATPQHPGRAYGYTF; DNA: TGTGCCACCCCTCAACACCCCGGACGGGCGTATGGCTACACCTTC
size: NA; length: 12; V: TRBV30; D: NA; J: TRBJ1-5; CDR3: CAWRKGNQPQHF; DNA: TGTGCCTGGAGGAAGGGCAATCAGCCCCAGCATTTT
size: NA; length: 17; V: TRBV21-1; D: NA; J: TRBJ1-2; CDR3: CASSNRPFRARTYGYTF; DNA: TGTGCCAGCAGCAATAGACCCTTCAGGGCTAGAACCTATGGCTACACCTTC
size: NA; length: 15; V: TRBV2; D: NA; J: TRBJ2-2; CDR3: CASEEWGANTGELFF; DNA: TGTGCCAGCGAAGAATGGGGAGCGAACACCGGGGAGCTGTTTTTT
size: NA; length: 16; V: TRBV12-3/TRBV12-4; D: TRBD1; J: TRBJ1-5; CDR3: CASRGVRQGANQPQHF; DNA: TGTGCCAGCAGGGGGGTCAGACAGGGGGCCAATCAGCCCCAGCATTTT
size: NA; length: 18; V: TRBV12-3/TRBV12-4; D: TRBD2; J: TRBJ2-2; CDR3: CASSGGLAGEPPWGELFF; DNA: TGTGCCAGCAGTGGGGGACTAGCGGGGGAACCACCCTGGGGGGAGCTGTTTTTT
size: NA; length: 15; V: TRBV9; D: NA; J: TRBJ2-3; CDR3: CASSVGSHRGDTQYF; DNA: TGTGCCAGCAGCGTAGGGTCCCACCGAGGTGATACGCAGTATTTT
size: NA; length: 19; V: TRBV9; D: TRBD2; J: TRBJ2-1; CDR3: CASSPRWSGGPGSYNEQFF; DNA: TGTGCCAGCAGCCCTCGTTGGAGCGGGGGGCCCGGATCCTACAATGAGCAGTTCTTC
size: once; length: 15; V: TRBV20-1; D: TRBD1; J: TRBJ1-6; CDR3: CSAPWGDRAGSPLHF; DNA: TGCAGTGCTCCCTGGGGGGACAGGGCTGGGTCACCCCTCCACTTT
size: NA; length: 12; V: TRBV24-1; D: NA; J: TRBJ1-1; CDR3: CATSDWGAEAFF; DNA: TGTGCCACCAGTGATTGGGGGGCTGAAGCTTTCTTT
size: NA; length: 14; V: TRBV30; D: NA; J: TRBJ2-6; CDR3: CATTFPSGANVLTF; DNA: TGTGCCACCACCTTCCCCTCTGGGGCCAACGTCCTGACTTTC
size: NA; length: 13; V: TRBV6-5; D: NA; J: TRBJ2-7; CDR3: CASSYGAGREQYF; DNA: TGTGCCAGCAGTTATGGAGCAGGGCGCGAGCAGTACTTC
size: NA; length: 16; V: TRBV15; D: NA; J: TRBJ2-1; CDR3: CATSLSGRPVPHEQFF; DNA: TGTGCCACCAGCCTAAGTGGGAGACCCGTACCTCATGAGCAGTTCTTC
size: NA; length: 15; V: TRBV27; D: NA; J: TRBJ2-5; CDR3: CASSPVETGGETQYF; DNA: TGTGCCAGCAGTCCGGTCGAGACAGGCGGGGAGACCCAGTACTTC
size: NA; length: 16; V: TRBV12-5; D: TRBD1; J: TRBJ2-3; CDR3: CASGRSLDRLGDTQYF; DNA: TGTGCTAGTGGCCGTTCTCTGGACAGGCTTGGGGATACGCAGTATTTT
size: NA; length: 16; V: TRBV7-9; D: NA; J: TRBJ1-1; CDR3: CASSLETLSWDTEAFF; DNA: TGTGCCAGCAGCTTAGAGACCCTATCATGGGACACTGAAGCTTTCTTT
size: NA; length: 15; V: TRBV19; D: NA; J: TRBJ1-2; CDR3: CASSPTGQTRYGYTF; DNA: TGTGCCAGTAGCCCAACCGGACAGACTCGCTATGGCTACACCTTC
size: NA; length: 18; V: TRBV6-5; D: TRBD1; J: TRBJ1-6; CDR3: CASSSPGQGDSYNSPLHF; DNA: TGTGCCAGCAGTTCCCCGGGACAGGGTGATTCCTATAATTCACCCCTCCACTTT
size: NA; length: 17; V: TRBV19; D: NA; J: TRBJ2-5; CDR3: CASSTRRLDRRQETQYF; DNA: TGTGCCAGTAGTACCCGCAGACTAGACAGACGACAAGAGACCCAGTACTTC
size: NA; length: 14; V: TRBV20-1; D: NA; J: TRBJ2-1; CDR3: CSASFGSSYNEQFF; DNA: TGCAGTGCTAGTTTTGGAAGCTCCTACAATGAGCAGTTCTTC
size: NA; length: 18; V: TRBV3-1; D: TRBD2; J: TRBJ2-1; CDR3: CASSQESGASGKHNEQFF; DNA: TGTGCCAGCAGCCAAGAAAGTGGGGCTAGCGGGAAGCACAATGAGCAGTTCTTC
size: NA; length: 15; V: TRBV30; D: TRBD1; J: TRBJ2-1; CDR3: CAWSWSGQGAIEQFF; DNA: TGTGCCTGGAGTTGGTCGGGACAGGGGGCTATTGAGCAGTTCTTC
size: NA; length: 14; V: TRBV2; D: TRBD2; J: TRBJ2-2; CDR3: CASSPGLNTGELFF; DNA: TGTGCCAGCAGTCCGGGACTAAACACCGGGGAGCTGTTTTTT
size: NA; length: 19; V: TRBV4-1; D: TRBD2; J: TRBJ2-3; CDR3: CASSQETTSGGLLTDTQYF; DNA: TGCGCCAGCAGCCAAGAGACGACTAGCGGGGGCCTACTCACAGATACGCAGTATTTT
size: once; length: 13; V: TRBV12-3/TRBV12-4; D: NA; J: TRBJ1-1; CDR3: CASSLSPGSEAFF; DNA: TGTGCCAGCAGTTTATCGCCAGGGTCTGAAGCTTTCTTT
size: NA; length: 13; V: TRBV20-1; D: TRBD2; J: TRBJ2-1; CDR3: CSVPGLGYNEQFF; DNA: TGCAGTGTTCCTGGACTAGGCTACAATGAGCAGTTCTTC
size: NA; length: 17; V: TRBV7-2; D: NA; J: TRBJ1-1; CDR3: CASSQVTARLLNTEAFF; DNA: TGTGCCAGCAGCCAAGTAACAGCCCGACTACTGAACACTGAAGCTTTCTTT
size: NA; length: 13; V: TRBV5-1; D: NA; J: TRBJ1-1; CDR3: CASSGNSVTEAFF; DNA: TGCGCCAGCAGCGGCAACAGTGTCACTGAAGCTTTCTTT
size: NA; length: 17; V: TRBV4-3; D: TRBD2; J: TRBJ2-3; CDR3: CASSQDLGEGLTDTQYF; DNA: TGCGCCAGCAGCCAAGATCTGGGGGAGGGCCTTACAGATACGCAGTATTTT
size: NA; length: 15; V: TRBV9; D: NA; J: TRBJ1-3; CDR3: CASSVEGSSGNTIYF; DNA: TGTGCCAGCAGCGTAGAAGGTAGCTCTGGAAACACCATATATTTT
size: NA; length: 11; V: TRBV20-1; D: TRBD2; J: TRBJ2-3; CDR3: CSASGLATQYF; DNA: TGCAGTGCTTCGGGACTAGCAACGCAGTATTTT
size: NA; length: 15; V: TRBV30; D: NA; J: TRBJ1-3; CDR3: CAWSVGEPSGNTIYF; DNA: TGTGCCTGGAGTGTGGGCGAACCCTCTGGAAACACCATATATTTT
size: NA; length: 15; V: TRBV5-1; D: TRBD2; J: TRBJ2-7; CDR3: CASSSASGSNDEQYF; DNA: TGCGCCAGCAGCTCGGCTAGCGGGAGCAACGACGAGCAGTACTTC
size: NA; length: 17; V: TRBV12-3/TRBV12-4; D: NA; J: TRBJ2-5; CDR3: CASSFKALWPGGETQYF; DNA: TGTGCCAGCAGTTTTAAAGCCCTCTGGCCTGGGGGAGAGACCCAGTACTTC
size: NA; length: 16; V: TRBV4-1; D: NA; J: TRBJ2-7; CDR3: CASSRNENGNLYEQYF; DNA: TGCGCCAGCAGCCGAAACGAGAACGGAAACCTCTACGAGCAGTACTTC
size: NA; length: 15; V: TRBV3-1; D: NA; J: TRBJ2-6; CDR3: CASSQGSGGANVLTF; DNA: TGTGCCAGCAGCCAAGGCTCTGGGGGGGCCAACGTCCTGACTTTC
size: NA; length: 13; V: TRBV20-1; D: TRBD1; J: TRBJ2-7; CDR3: CSARAPRGLEQYF; DNA: TGCAGTGCTAGAGCCCCCAGGGGGCTCGAGCAGTACTTC
size: NA; length: 16; V: TRBV9; D: NA; J: TRBJ2-1; CDR3: CASSAGLGGGDNEQFF; DNA: TGTGCCAGCAGCGCCGGACTAGGGGGAGGAGACAATGAGCAGTTCTTC
size: NA; length: 17; V: TRBV4-1; D: NA; J: TRBJ2-1; CDR3: CASSQGDGTLSYNEQFF; DNA: TGCGCCAGCAGCCAAGGGGATGGAACACTCTCCTACAATGAGCAGTTCTTC
size: NA; length: 14; V: TRBV7-9; D: NA; J: TRBJ1-4; CDR3: CASSSMGGGEKLFF; DNA: TGTGCCAGCAGCTCGATGGGGGGAGGCGAAAAACTGTTTTTT
size: once; length: 12; V: TRBV20-1; D: NA; J: TRBJ2-1; CDR3: CSASLGGNEQFF; DNA: TGCAGTGCTAGTTTGGGGGGCAATGAGCAGTTCTTC
size: NA; length: 13; V: TRBV6-4; D: NA; J: TRBJ2-1; CDR3: CASSVEEYNEQFF; DNA: TGTGCCAGCAGTGTGGAGGAGTACAATGAGCAGTTCTTC
size: NA; length: 12; V: TRBV12-3/TRBV12-4; D: NA; J: TRBJ2-2; CDR3: CASSSKTGELFF; DNA: TGTGCCAGCAGTTCCAAAACCGGGGAGCTGTTTTTT
size: NA; length: 14; V: TRBV29-1; D: NA; J: TRBJ2-5; CDR3: CSVEKGGGERTQYF; DNA: TGCAGCGTTGAAAAAGGGGGAGGCGAGAGAACCCAGTACTTC
size: once; length: 13; V: TRBV9; D: NA; J: TRBJ1-1; CDR3: CASSDTGSTEAFF; DNA: TGTGCCAGCAGTGACACAGGGAGCACTGAAGCTTTCTTT
size: NA; length: 18; V: TRBV4-1; D: NA; J: TRBJ1-1; CDR3: CASSQSHTTPPGDTEAFF; DNA: TGCGCCAGCAGCCAATCTCATACCACCCCACCTGGGGACACTGAAGCTTTCTTT
size: NA; length: 16; V: TRBV19; D: NA; J: TRBJ2-3; CDR3: CASSLSSGDPTDTQYF; DNA: TGTGCCAGTAGTCTCAGCTCAGGGGACCCCACAGATACGCAGTATTTT
size: NA; length: 16; V: TRBV6-1; D: TRBD2; J: TRBJ2-3; CDR3: CASSEARGGSTDTQYF; DNA: TGTGCCAGCAGTGAGGCGCGGGGGGGTAGCACAGATACGCAGTATTTT
size: NA; length: 18; V: TRBV4-3; D: TRBD1; J: TRBJ1-5; CDR3: CASSQDRGGQGALWAQHF; DNA: TGCGCCAGCAGCCAAGATCGCGGCGGACAGGGGGCCCTTTGGGCCCAGCATTTT
size: NA; length: 14; V: TRBV29-1; D: NA; J: TRBJ1-2; CDR3: CSVEDPREAYGYTF; DNA: TGCAGCGTTGAAGATCCTAGGGAGGCCTATGGCTACACCTTC
size: NA; length: 15; V: TRBV16; D: TRBD1; J: TRBJ1-5; CDR3: CASSQRQGLNQPQHF; DNA: TGTGCCAGCAGCCAGCGACAGGGACTAAATCAGCCCCAGCATTTT